This entry is about one TCR beta chain. A read error may produce the germline difference seen at one junction end. Profiling relied on immunoSEQ multiplex PCR, and the TCRdb table lists in-frame clones only, not all of them. This sample has about 61,000 clones; over 80% occur once, and the top ten carry roughly 1.8%. These data originate in a study of OX40 agonist ivuxolimab in advanced cancers. Germline CDR1 and CDR2: SSHAT and FNYEAQ (reference sequence). The CDR3 sequence is 17 residues long. This specimen consisted of CD4+ or CD8+ T cells sorted from blood, obtained in a trial of the OX40 agonist ivuxolimab. The sequence derives from an adult with an advanced solid tumor such as melanoma, head and neck, liver or kidney cancer. The chain recombines TRBV7-7 with TRBJ2-6, with a tentative D call TRBD1 (5 bases). The CDR3 region is CASSLAMGPTGANVLTF. Here the CDR3 DNA reads TGTGCTAGCAGCTTAGCAATGGGGCCCACTGGGGCCAACGTCCTGACTTTC. The variable domain in full, completed from reference TRBV7-7 and TRBJ2-6, reads GAGVSQSPRYKVTKRGQDVTLRCDPISSHATLYWYQQALGQGPEFLTYFNYEAQPDKSGLPSDRFSAERPEGSISTLTIQRTEQRDSAMYRCASSLAMGPTGANVLTFGAGSRLTVL.